This T cell receptor (beta chain) was documented in a study of shared clonotypes between healthy human individuals. Study-level findings and limits: Rarefaction showed that sequencing of sorted subsets was incomplete (despite large depth). A few donors held about 5.1% of naive CD4 clonotypes in common.

V lost 5 bases and J lost 4, with 6 bases in between. This CDR3 has 12 residues. Germline V gives CDR1 MGHDK, CDR2 SYGVNS. A CD45RA+ naive subset and a CD45RA-negative memory subset were split from CD4+ cells. Sequencing was performed with immunoSEQ multiplex PCR; in TCRdb, only in-frame clones are kept and a portion is missing. The sample holds just over 2,000,000 clones, roughly 95% seen once. Points on this clone: Its antigen is still unknown.

The clonotype was recovered from a man between 18 and 35 years old in good health. Sequenced: naive CD4+ T cells sorted from blood. Noted subset: CD45RA+ positively selected. The chain recombines TRBV25-1 with TRBJ2-1; the D is unclear. The CDR3 DNA reads as TGTGCCAGCAGTAGTCGGTACAATGAGCAGTTCTTC. It is translated as CASSSRYNEQFF.